A single sample is the source of the 30 T cell receptor beta chains below, sequenced in a study of T cells in Graves' hyperthyroidism and ophthalmopathy. Amplified regions were TCR beta CDR3 sequences from RNA transcripts. HTBI primers drove first-round RT-PCR of the TCR CDR3. In TCRdb, the multiplex PCR reads were re-called with MiXCR into one record per CDR3 protein. The table records 600,000 or so distinct CDR3 sequences, roughly 16% of them present only once. Sequenced: blood. These receptors all come from a woman aged 25 to 39 with Graves' hyperthyroidism.

In this sample, this clonotype turned up many times. This chain connects TRBV2 to TRBJ1-6; D unresolved. Germline values: CDR1 SNHLY, CDR2 FYNNEI. This CDR3 comprises 12 residues. V lost 7 bases and J 6 bases, leaving 7 bases between the germline ends. The CDR3 spells CASTGLNSPLHF. CDR3 coding DNA: TGTGCCAGCACCGGCCTTAATTCACCCCTCCACTTT.

This clonotype turned up a few times. V gene TRBV11-2 combines with J gene TRBJ2-6; 7 bases fit TRBD1. V dropped 5 bases and J dropped 0; count of bases not matched to a gene: 10. From germline, CDR1 is SGHAT and CDR2 FQNNGV. This CDR3 is 18 amino acids long. This chain's CDR3 is CASSTRDSESSGANVLTF. The CDR3 nucleotides are TGTGCCAGCAGCACCCGGGACAGCGAAAGCTCTGGGGCCAACGTCCTGACTTTC.

This clonotype appeared a few times. The rearrangement links TRBV7-6 to TRBJ1-2; D is possibly TRBD1 (6 bases). Germline CDR1 SGHVS, CDR2 FNYEAQ. The CDR3 is 17 residues long. The germline V and J ends were trimmed by 4 bases and 4 bases, with 22 bases remaining between them. The CDR3 DNA reads as TGTGCCAGCAGCTCCTTACGCTGGACAGCAAAACGCTATGGCTACACCTTC. This sequence encodes CASSSLRWTAKRYGYTF.

This clonotype was counted only a few times. Here the CDR3 reads CASSPLGQGETQYF. CDR3 in DNA: TGTGCCAGCAGCCCCCTGGGACAGGGGGAGACCCAGTACTTC. This sequence joins TRBV7-9 and TRBJ2-5; 10 bases fit TRBD1. Looked up from germline, CDR1 is SEHNR and CDR2 is FQNEAQ (reference sequence). Trimming removed 5 bases from V and 5 bases from J; junction bases left unmatched: 5. The CDR3 covers 14 residues.

With regard to this clonotype: The germline gene is not matched at one end of the junction; a read error may be the cause. The gene calls are TRBV7-7 and TRBJ2-2, with a tentative D call TRBD2 (8 bases). Germline assignment: CDR1 SSHAT and CDR2 FNYEAQ (reference sequence). The CDR3 runs to 15 residues. The CDR3 is CASSLAGQPSGELFF. CDR3 sequence (DNA): TGTGCTAGCAGCTTAGCGGGACAGCCTTCCGGGGAGCTGTTTTTT.

This clonotype was counted only a few times. The chain carries TRBV12-3 or TRBV12-4 and TRBJ2-7, with D unclear. Trimming cost V 6 bases and J 4 bases, with 10 bases left between them. CDR3 length: 12 amino acids. CDR3 nucleotide sequence: TGTGCCAGCAGCCCTGTGAGGTACGAGCAGTACTTC. Protein: CASSPVRYEQYF.

This clonotype has at least ten counts. This chain connects TRBV28 to TRBJ2-1, with 8 bases identical to TRBD2. The CDR3 totals 15 residues. Germline loops: CDR1 MDHEN, CDR2 SYDVKM. V was pared by 4 bases and J by 7 bases, with 9 bases of the junction left unmatched. This CDR3 reads CASSSAGVRLNEQFF. CDR3 nucleotides: TGTGCCAGCAGTTCAGCGGGAGTACGGTTGAATGAGCAGTTCTTC. The full variable domain, with the rest looked up from reference TRBV28 and TRBJ2-1, is DVKVTQSSRYLVKRTGEKVFLECVQDMDHENMFWYRQDPGLGLRLIYFSYDVKMKEKGDIPEGYSVSREKKERFSLILESASTNQTSMYLCASSSAGVRLNEQFFGPGTRLTVL.

The chain couples TRBV9 to TRBJ2-7, with TRBD1 identical over 11 bases. This CDR3 comprises 16 residues. The V gene's germline CDR1 is SGDLS and CDR2 YYNGEE. V trimming: 4 bases; J trimming: 3 bases; junction bases outside the gene matches: 9. For the CDR3, the DNA is TGTGCCAGCAGCTCCCCCTCCGGGACAGGGGGCTACGAGCAGTACTTC. It specifies CASSSPSGTGGYEQYF.

J is TRBJ2-7 and V is TRBV4-3; D remains unclear. CDR1 is LGHNA and CDR2 is YSLEER in the germline V gene. The CDR3 spans 13 residues. V was pared by 0 bases and J by 1 base, with 4 bases between. In nucleotides, the CDR3 is TGCGCCAGCAGCCAAGAAAGATCCTACGAGCAGTACTTC. Translated, it gives CASSQERSYEQYF.

This clonotype ranks as medium-sized (0.01 to 0.1%). V usage is TRBV28 and J usage is TRBJ2-7; no clear D gene. Trimming shortened V by 2 bases and J by 4 bases, and 3 bases separated the two germline ends. Germline V lookup: CDR1 MDHEN, CDR2 SYDVKM. This CDR3 comprises 11 residues. The CDR3: CASSLGYEQYF. CDR3 in DNA: TGTGCCAGCAGTTTAGGGTACGAGCAGTACTTC.

This clonotype was counted at least ten times. V and J are TRBV2 and TRBJ1-5; D is undetermined. The germline V gene encodes CDR1 SNHLY and CDR2 FYNNEI. V dropped 6 bases and J dropped 2 bases, with 14 bases sitting between them. The CDR3 is 15 residues long. The CDR3 nucleotides are TGTGCCAGCAGGACGGACGCGGGTGGCAATCAGCCCCAGCATTTT. It specifies CASRTDAGGNQPQHF.

This clonotype was observed a few times. The chain recombines TRBV5-1 with TRBJ2-7, with TRBD1 matching 7 bases. After removal of 2 bases from V and 7 bases from J, the junction contained 6 bases not matched to a gene. Germline-derived CDR1 and CDR2 are SGHRS and YFSETQ. CDR3 length: 13 residues. For the CDR3, the DNA is TGCGCCAGCAGCTTTAAGGGGGCGCGAGAGCAGTACTTC. Protein sequence: CASSFKGAREQYF.

This clonotype came up many times. CDR3 DNA sequence: TGTGCCTCGCACTTATCGGAGGGGGGGGAGCAGTACTTC. The encoded protein is CASHLSEGGEQYF. The chain employs TRBV30 and TRBJ2-7; D possibly corresponds to TRBD2 (7 bases). The germline V gene has CDR1 GTSNPN and CDR2 SVGIG (reference sequence). The CDR3 spans 13 residues. Trimming took off 7 bases at V and 7 bases at J, with 20 bases between the two ends.

This clonotype was seen more than once but under ten times. The chain couples TRBV9 to TRBJ2-2; TRBD1 matches at 7 bases. CDR3 size: 15 residues. Germline V gene data show CDR1 as SGDLS and CDR2 as YYNGEE. Trimming cost V 0 bases and J 6 bases; bases outside gene matches: 5. The CDR3 DNA follows: TGTGCCAGCAGCGTAGAGACAGGGAGCCCCGGGGAGCTGTTTTTT. Its translation: CASSVETGSPGELFF.

This clonotype was recorded a few times. The J gene is TRBJ2-6, the V gene TRBV6-5; D not certain. Per germline, CDR1 MNHEY and CDR2 SVGAGI. CDR3 length: 16 residues. With 0 bases removed from V and 0 bases from J, the gap between germline ends came to 6 bases. CDR3 sequence (DNA): TGTGCCAGCAGTTACTCAGAGTTCTCTGGGGCCAACGTCCTGACTTTC. Its translation is CASSYSEFSGANVLTF.

CDR3 coding DNA: TGTGCCAGCAGTGAAGGTGGCCCGACCTATGGCTACACCTTC. It encodes CASSEGGPTYGYTF. The chain combines TRBV6-1 with TRBJ1-2; D gene unclear. The V gene lost 1 base and the J gene lost 4 bases, with 10 bases spanning the gap. This CDR3 region has 14 residues. Germline V gene data show CDR1 as MNHNS and CDR2 as SASEGT.

The CDR3 DNA follows: TGTGCCAGCAGTTACTCGGGGACTAGCGGGAATGAGCAGTTCTTC. This gives the protein CASSYSGTSGNEQFF. V is TRBV6-5 and J is TRBJ2-1; 12 nucleotides match TRBD2. The ends lost 0 bases at V and 7 bases at J; junction bases unmatched: 1. The CDR3 is made up of 15 amino acids. CDR1 and CDR2 from the germline V gene are MNHEY and SVGAGI.

This clonotype was seen at least ten times. The chain uses TRBV29-1 and TRBJ2-7; D is perhaps TRBD2 (5 bases). Germline assignment: CDR1 SQVTM and CDR2 ANQGSEA. The CDR3 length is 12 residues. Trimming cost V 7 bases and J 6 bases, with 16 bases left between them. The CDR3 coding sequence is TGCAGCGCGACCTCACTAGTGAGCGAGCAGTACTTC. This translates into CSATSLVSEQYF.

The sample holds many counts of this clonotype. This chain connects TRBV20-1 to TRBJ2-3; 11 bases line up with TRBD2. This CDR3 is 18 amino acids long. The V segment lost 3 bases and the J segment 4 bases; nucleotides outside the gene matches: 15. Germline assignment: CDR1 DFQATT and CDR2 SNEGSKA (reference sequence). The CDR3, as DNA: TGCAGTGCTAGTGACCCTCCCCTACTAGCGGGAGCAGCAGATACGCAGTATTTT. Its protein is CSASDPPLLAGAADTQYF.

This chain joins TRBV5-1 and TRBJ2-1; TRBD1 matches 8 bases. J gave up 15 bases and V 4 bases, and 6 bases lay outside the gene matches. The germline gives CDR1 SGHRS, CDR2 YFSETQ. The CDR3 runs 11 residues. The CDR3 DNA follows: TGCGCCAGCAGCCAGGACAGGGTGAGGTTCTTC. This sequence encodes CASSQDRVRFF.

This clonotype has ten or more counts. This chain joins TRBV7-2 and TRBJ2-2, with a weak D call TRBD2 (6 bases). The CDR3 is made up of 14 amino acids. The V gene's germline CDR1 is SGHTA and CDR2 FQGNSA. V gave up 3 bases and J gave up 4 bases, with 9 bases separating them. The CDR3 spells CASSLGAGTGELFF. CDR3 bases: TGTGCCAGCAGCTTGGGAGCGGGCACCGGGGAGCTGTTTTTT.

This clonotype was seen at least ten times. V usage is TRBV28 and J usage is TRBJ2-2; no clear D gene. The CDR3 covers 15 residues. V gave up 3 bases and J gave up 2 bases, with 10 bases separating them. Per the germline V gene, CDR1 is MDHEN and CDR2 is SYDVKM. The CDR3 coding sequence is TGTGCCAGCAGTTTCCGACTCCGAAACACCGGGGAGCTGTTTTTT. Encoded protein: CASSFRLRNTGELFF.

With respect to this clonotype: A much bigger clone sits one base away, suggesting this may be a read error. The V and J genes are TRBV12-3 or TRBV12-4 and TRBJ1-3, with D unresolved. This CDR3 region has 13 residues. The CDR3 DNA follows: TGTCCCAGCGCCCCAGGTCTTGGAAACACCATATATTTT. This sequence encodes CPSAPGLGNTIYF.

The sample holds many counts of this clonotype. This chain uses TRBV29-1 with TRBJ1-2; the D is unclear. The CDR3 has 12 residues. Trimming took off 2 bases at V and 8 bases at J, with 12 bases between the two ends. Germline loops: CDR1 SQVTM, CDR2 ANQGSEA. The CDR3 sequence: CSVETGFAGYTF. The CDR3 nucleotides are TGCAGCGTTGAAACCGGGTTTGCAGGCTACACCTTC.

This clonotype has a handful of counts. As DNA, the CDR3 is TGTGCCAGCAGTCATGGGACAGCAAGCAATCAGCCCCAGCATTTT. Amino acid sequence: CASSHGTASNQPQHF. The V call is TRBV6-1, the J call TRBJ1-5; 7 bases are shared with TRBD1. Germline CDR1 is MNHNS and CDR2 is SASEGT. The CDR3 consists of 15 residues. Unmatched junction bases numbered 5, after V lost 5 bases and J lost 1 base.

This clonotype was found many times. J is TRBJ2-3 and V is TRBV3-1; D is ambiguous. The V gene lost 3 bases and the J gene lost 4 bases, with 8 bases spanning the gap. The CDR3 consists of 13 residues. CDR1 LGHDT and CDR2 YNNKEL come from the germline V gene (reference sequence). CDR3 DNA: TGTGCCAGCAGCCAGGGTTCGGCAGATACGCAGTATTTT. This sequence encodes CASSQGSADTQYF.

This clonotype was observed at least ten times. The chain carries TRBV2 and TRBJ2-3; TRBD2 agrees at 13 bases. Germline assignment: CDR1 SNHLY and CDR2 FYNNEI. V was pared by 8 bases and J by 5 bases, with 7 bases of the junction left unmatched. There are 15 residues in the CDR3. CDR3 in DNA: TGTGCCAGCTTCGGACTAGCGGGAGCCTTAGATACGCAGTATTTT. Translating gives CASFGLAGALDTQYF.

In this sample, this clonotype turned up a few times. The chain recombines TRBV24-1 with TRBJ1-2; D gene ambiguous. The CDR3 extends over 14 amino acids. The V gene lost 1 base and the J gene lost 0 bases, with 5 bases spanning the gap. Germline V CDR1 and CDR2: KGHDR, SFDVKD. The CDR3 loop is CATSDFAANYGYTF. Written as DNA, the CDR3 is TGTGCCACCAGTGATTTCGCAGCTAACTATGGCTACACCTTC.

The table lists this clonotype with a few counts. One junction end does not reproduce the germline sequence, and a read error may be involved. The J gene is TRBJ2-2, the V gene TRBV7-3, with TRBD2 matching over 13 bases. CDR1 is SGHTA, CDR2 FQGTGA, per germline. The CDR3 covers 16 residues. The CDR3 DNA sequence: TGTGCCAGCACCCTACTAGCGGGAGGGCCGGGGGAGGAGCCGTTTTTT. Its protein is CASTLLAGGPGEEPFF.

This rearrangement joins TRBV28 to TRBJ1-6; 10 bases are shared with TRBD1. The ends lost 5 bases at V and 6 bases at J; junction bases unmatched: 4. The CDR3 is made up of 15 amino acids. Germline V gives CDR1 MDHEN, CDR2 SYDVKM. CDR3 sequence reads: CASSLDRGTNSPLHF. In DNA form, the CDR3 reads TGTGCCAGCAGTCTGGACAGGGGGACTAATTCACCCCTCCACTTT.